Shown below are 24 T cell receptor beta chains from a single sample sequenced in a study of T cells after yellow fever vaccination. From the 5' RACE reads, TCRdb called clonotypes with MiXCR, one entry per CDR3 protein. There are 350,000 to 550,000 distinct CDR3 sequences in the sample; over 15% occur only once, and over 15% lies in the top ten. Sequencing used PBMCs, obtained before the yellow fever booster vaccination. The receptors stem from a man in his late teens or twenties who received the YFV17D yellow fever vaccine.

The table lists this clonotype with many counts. CDR3 DNA sequence: TGCGCCAGCAGCCCCCCGGTTCTGGAGACCCAGTACTTC. The encoded protein is CASSPPVLETQYF. The V call is TRBV4-1, the J call TRBJ2-5; D is uncertain. The ends were cut back, 4 bases at V and 5 bases at J, with 11 bases in the middle. Germline values: CDR1 MGHRA, CDR2 YSYEKL. The CDR3 totals 13 residues.

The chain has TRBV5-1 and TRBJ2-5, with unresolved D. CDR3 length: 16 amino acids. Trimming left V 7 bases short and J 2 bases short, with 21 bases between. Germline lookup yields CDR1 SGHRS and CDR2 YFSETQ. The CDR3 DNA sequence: TGCGCCAGCGGCCCGGGCGGCGCTAATCCTCAAGAGACCCAGTACTTC. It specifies CASGPGGANPQETQYF. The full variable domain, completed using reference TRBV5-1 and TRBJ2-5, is KAGVTQTPRYLIKTRGQQVTLSCSPISGHRSVSWYQQTPGQGLQFLFEYFSETQRNKGNFPGRFSGRQFSNSRSEMNVSTLELGDSALYLCASGPGGANPQETQYFGPGTRLLVL.

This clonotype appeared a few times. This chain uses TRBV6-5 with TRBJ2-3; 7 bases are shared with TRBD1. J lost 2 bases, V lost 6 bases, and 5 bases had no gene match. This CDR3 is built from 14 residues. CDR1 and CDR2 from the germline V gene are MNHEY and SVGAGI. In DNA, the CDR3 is TGTGCCAGCAGACGGGACAGCCTCACAGATACGCAGTATTTT. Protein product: CASRRDSLTDTQYF.

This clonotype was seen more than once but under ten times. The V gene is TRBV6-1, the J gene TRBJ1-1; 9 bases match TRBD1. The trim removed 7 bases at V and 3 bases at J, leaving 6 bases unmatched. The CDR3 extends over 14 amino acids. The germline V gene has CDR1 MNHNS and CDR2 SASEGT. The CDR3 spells CASTRRTGDTEAFF. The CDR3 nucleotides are TGTGCCAGCACCAGGCGGACAGGGGACACTGAAGCTTTCTTT.

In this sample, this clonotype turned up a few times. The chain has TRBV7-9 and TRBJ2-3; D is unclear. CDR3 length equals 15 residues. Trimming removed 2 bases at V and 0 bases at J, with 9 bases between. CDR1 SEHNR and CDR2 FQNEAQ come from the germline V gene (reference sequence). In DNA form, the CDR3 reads TGTGCCAGCAGCTTAATCGGCTACAGCACAGATACGCAGTATTTT. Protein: CASSLIGYSTDTQYF.

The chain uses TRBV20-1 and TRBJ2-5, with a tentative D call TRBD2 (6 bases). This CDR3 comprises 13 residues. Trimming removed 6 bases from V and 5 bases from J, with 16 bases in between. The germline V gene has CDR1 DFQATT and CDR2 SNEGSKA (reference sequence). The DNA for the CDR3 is TGCAGTGCCCGCACGGGGGTCCGTGAGACCCAGTACTTC. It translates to CSARTGVRETQYF.

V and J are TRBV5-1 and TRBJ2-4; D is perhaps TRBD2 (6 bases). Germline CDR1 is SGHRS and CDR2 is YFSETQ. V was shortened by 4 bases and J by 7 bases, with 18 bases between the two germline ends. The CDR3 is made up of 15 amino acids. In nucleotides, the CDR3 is TGCGCCAGCAGCCAGGCCCGGGCAGGGAGGAACATTCAGTACTTC. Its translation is CASSQARAGRNIQYF.

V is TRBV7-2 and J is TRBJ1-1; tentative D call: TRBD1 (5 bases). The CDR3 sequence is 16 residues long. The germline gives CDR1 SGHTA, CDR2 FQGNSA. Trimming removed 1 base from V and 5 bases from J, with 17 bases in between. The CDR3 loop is CASSLVLGVRGTEAFF. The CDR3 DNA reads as TGTGCCAGCAGCTTAGTATTAGGGGTCCGAGGGACTGAAGCTTTCTTT.

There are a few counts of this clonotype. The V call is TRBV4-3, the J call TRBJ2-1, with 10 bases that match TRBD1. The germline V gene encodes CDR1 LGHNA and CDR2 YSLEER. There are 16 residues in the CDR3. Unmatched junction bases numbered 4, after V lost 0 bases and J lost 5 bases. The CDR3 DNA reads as TGCGCCAGCAGCCAAGATGGTGGACAGGGGGACAATGAGCAGTTCTTC. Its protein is CASSQDGGQGDNEQFF.

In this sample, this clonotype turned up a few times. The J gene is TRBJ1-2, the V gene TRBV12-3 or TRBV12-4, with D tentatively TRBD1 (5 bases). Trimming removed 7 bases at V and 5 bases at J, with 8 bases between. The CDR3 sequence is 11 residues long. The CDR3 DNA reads TGTGCCAGCAACAGGCTTTATGGCTACACCTTC. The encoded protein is CASNRLYGYTF.

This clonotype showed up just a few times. CDR3 loop: CATSDLTGELFF. Here the CDR3 DNA reads TGTGCCACCAGTGATCTGACCGGGGAGCTGTTTTTT. The chain links TRBV24-1 to TRBJ2-2; no reliable D call. The CDR3 has 12 amino acids. Trimming pared 3 bases from V and 5 bases from J, leaving 3 bases between. Germline lookup yields CDR1 KGHDR and CDR2 SFDVKD.

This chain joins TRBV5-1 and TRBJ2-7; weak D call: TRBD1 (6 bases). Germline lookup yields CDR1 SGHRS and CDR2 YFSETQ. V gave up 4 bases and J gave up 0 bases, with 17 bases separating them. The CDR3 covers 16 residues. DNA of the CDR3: TGCGCCAGCAGCAGTGTTCCCTCAGGGGTCTCCTACGAGCAGTACTTC. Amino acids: CASSSVPSGVSYEQYF.

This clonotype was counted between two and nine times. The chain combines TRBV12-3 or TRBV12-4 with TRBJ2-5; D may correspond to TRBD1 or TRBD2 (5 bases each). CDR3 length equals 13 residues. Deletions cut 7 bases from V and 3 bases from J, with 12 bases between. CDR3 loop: CASTSRGKETQYF. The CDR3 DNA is TGTGCCAGCACGTCCCGGGGCAAAGAGACCCAGTACTTC.

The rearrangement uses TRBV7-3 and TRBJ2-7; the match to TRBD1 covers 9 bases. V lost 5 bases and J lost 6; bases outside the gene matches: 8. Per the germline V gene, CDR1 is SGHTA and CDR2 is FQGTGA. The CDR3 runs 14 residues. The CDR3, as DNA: TGTGCCAGCAGCCCGGACAGGGGACCTTTCGAGCAGTACTTC. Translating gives CASSPDRGPFEQYF. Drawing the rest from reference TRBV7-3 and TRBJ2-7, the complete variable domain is GAGVSQTPSNKVTEKGKYVELRCDPISGHTALYWYRQSLGQGPEFLIYFQGTGAADDSGLPNDRFFAVRPEGSVSTLKIQRTERGDSAVYLCASSPDRGPFEQYFGPGTRLTVT.

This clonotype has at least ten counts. DNA of the CDR3: TGTGCCAGCAGCTTACGACTTTTGGGCGCTGAAGCTTTCTTT. Its translation is CASSLRLLGAEAFF. This rearrangement joins TRBV7-2 to TRBJ1-1; no clear D. Trimming removed 2 bases at V and 6 bases at J, with 13 bases between. CDR1 and CDR2 (germline): SGHTA, FQGNSA. The CDR3 runs 14 residues.

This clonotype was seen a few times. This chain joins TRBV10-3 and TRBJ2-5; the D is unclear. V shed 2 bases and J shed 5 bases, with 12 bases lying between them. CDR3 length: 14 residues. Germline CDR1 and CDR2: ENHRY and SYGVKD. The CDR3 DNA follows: TGTGCCATCAGTGAGCAGACCCTAGGGGAGACCCAGTACTTC. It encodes CAISEQTLGETQYF.

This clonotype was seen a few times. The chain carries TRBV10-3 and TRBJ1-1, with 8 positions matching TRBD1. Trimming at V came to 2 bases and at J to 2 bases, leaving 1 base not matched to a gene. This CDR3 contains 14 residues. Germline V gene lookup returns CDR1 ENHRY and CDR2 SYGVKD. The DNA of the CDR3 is TGTGCCATCAGTGAGACAGGGGGTAACACTGAAGCTTTCTTT. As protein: CAISETGGNTEAFF.

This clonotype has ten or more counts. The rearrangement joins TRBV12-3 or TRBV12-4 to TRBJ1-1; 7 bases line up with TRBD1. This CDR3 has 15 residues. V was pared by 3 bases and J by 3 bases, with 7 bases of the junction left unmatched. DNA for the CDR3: TGTGCCAGCAGTTTGGGGGACAGCTTCTACACTGAAGCTTTCTTT. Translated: CASSLGDSFYTEAFF.

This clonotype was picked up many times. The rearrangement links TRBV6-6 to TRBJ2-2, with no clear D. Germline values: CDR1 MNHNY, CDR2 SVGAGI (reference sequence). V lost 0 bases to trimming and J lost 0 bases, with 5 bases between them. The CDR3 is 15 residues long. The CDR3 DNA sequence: TGTGCCAGCAGTTACTCCCAGCCGAACACCGGGGAGCTGTTTTTT. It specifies CASSYSQPNTGELFF.

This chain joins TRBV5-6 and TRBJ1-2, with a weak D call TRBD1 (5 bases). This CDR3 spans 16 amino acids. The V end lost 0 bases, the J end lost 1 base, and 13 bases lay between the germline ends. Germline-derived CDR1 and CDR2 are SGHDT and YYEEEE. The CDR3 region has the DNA TGTGCCAGCAGCTTGGGTGGGGCCGATTATAACTATGGCTACACCTTC. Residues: CASSLGGADYNYGYTF.

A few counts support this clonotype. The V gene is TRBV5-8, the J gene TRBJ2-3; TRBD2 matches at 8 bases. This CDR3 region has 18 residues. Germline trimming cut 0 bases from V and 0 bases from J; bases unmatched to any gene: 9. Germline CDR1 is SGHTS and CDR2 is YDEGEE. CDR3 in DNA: TGTGCCAGCAGCTTGGCCGGGGGGGCCCCGAGTAGCACAGATACGCAGTATTTT. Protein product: CASSLAGGAPSSTDTQYF.

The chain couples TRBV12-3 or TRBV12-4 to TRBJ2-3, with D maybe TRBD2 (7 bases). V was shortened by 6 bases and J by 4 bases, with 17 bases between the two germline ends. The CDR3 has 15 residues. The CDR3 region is CASRSLGGLADTQYF. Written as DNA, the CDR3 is TGTGCCAGCAGATCGTTGGGGGGGCTTGCAGATACGCAGTATTTT.

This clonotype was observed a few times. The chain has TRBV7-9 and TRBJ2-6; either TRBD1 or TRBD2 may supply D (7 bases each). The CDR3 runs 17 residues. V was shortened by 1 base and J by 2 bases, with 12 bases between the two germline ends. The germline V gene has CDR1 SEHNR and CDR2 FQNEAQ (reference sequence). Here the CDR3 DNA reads TGTGCCAGCAGCTTAGGACAGGGACTACCTGGGGCCAACGTCCTGACTTTC. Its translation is CASSLGQGLPGANVLTF.

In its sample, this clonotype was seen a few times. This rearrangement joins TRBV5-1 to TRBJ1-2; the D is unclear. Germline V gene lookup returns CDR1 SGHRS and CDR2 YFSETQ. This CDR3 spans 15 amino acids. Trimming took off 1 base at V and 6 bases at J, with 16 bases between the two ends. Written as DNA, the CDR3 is TGCGCCAGCAGCTTGATGTCTCAGCGAGGGAATGGCTACACCTTC. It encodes CASSLMSQRGNGYTF.